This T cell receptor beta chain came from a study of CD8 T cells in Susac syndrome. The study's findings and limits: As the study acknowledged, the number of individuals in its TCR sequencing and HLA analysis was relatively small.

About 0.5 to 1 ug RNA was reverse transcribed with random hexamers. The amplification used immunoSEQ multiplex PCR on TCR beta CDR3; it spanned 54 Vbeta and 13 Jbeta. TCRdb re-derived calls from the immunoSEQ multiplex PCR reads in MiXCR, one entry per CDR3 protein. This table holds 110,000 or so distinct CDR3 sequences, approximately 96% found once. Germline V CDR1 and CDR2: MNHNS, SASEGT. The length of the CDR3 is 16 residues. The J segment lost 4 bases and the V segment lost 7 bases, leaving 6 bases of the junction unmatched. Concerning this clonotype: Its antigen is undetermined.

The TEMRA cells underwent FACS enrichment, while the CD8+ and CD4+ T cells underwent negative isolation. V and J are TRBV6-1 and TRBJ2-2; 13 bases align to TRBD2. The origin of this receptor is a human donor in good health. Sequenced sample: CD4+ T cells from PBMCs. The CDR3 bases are TGTGCCAGCATGACTAGCGGGGGGTTTAGCACCGGGGAGCTGTTTTTT. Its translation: CASMTSGGFSTGELFF.